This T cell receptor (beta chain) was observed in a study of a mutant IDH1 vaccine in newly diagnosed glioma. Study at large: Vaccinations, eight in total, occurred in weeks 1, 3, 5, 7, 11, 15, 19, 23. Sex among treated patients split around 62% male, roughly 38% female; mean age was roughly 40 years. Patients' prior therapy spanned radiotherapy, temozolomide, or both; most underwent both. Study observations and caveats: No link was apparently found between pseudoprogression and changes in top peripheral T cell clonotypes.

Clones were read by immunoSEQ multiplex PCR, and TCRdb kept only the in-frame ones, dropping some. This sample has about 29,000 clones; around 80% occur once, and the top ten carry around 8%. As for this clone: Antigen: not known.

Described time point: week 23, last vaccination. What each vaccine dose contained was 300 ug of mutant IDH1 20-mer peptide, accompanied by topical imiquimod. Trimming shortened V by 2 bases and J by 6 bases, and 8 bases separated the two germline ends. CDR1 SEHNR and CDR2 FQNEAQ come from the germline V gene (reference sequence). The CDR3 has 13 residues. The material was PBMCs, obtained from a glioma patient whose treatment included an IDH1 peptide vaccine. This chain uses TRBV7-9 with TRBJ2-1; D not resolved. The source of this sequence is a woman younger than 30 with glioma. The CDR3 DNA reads TGTGCCAGCAGCTTAATGGGTCGCAATGAGCAGTTCTTC. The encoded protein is CASSLMGRNEQFF.